This passage covers 20 T cell receptor beta chains from one sample sequenced in a study of tumor-infiltrating lymphocytes in localized non-small cell lung cancer. Assay: immunoSEQ multiplex PCR; the TCRdb copy retains only in-frame clones and omits some. Of 11,000 to 15,000 clones in the sample, nearly 70% were seen once. Input material: uninvolved lung tissue not adjacent to the tumor. Source of these receptors: a human donor with non-small cell lung cancer.

This clone was counted a few times. This chain links TRBV5-5 with TRBJ2-3; unclear D gene. The V end lost 4 bases, the J end lost 5 bases, and 11 bases lay between the germline ends. The germline gives CDR1 SGHKS, CDR2 YYEKEE (reference sequence). CDR3 size: 13 residues. The CDR3 DNA is TGTGCCAGCAGCAACCTAGGAGAAGATACGCAGTATTTT. The encoded protein is CASSNLGEDTQYF.

J is TRBJ2-5 and V is TRBV2; D is perhaps TRBD2 (6 bases). V was trimmed by 4 bases and J by 4 bases, leaving 10 bases between them. The germline V gene encodes CDR1 SNHLY and CDR2 FYNNEI. The CDR3 extends over 13 amino acids. The DNA of the CDR3 is TGTGCCAGCAGTGGGGGGGAGGCAGAGACCCAGTACTTC. It is translated as CASSGGEAETQYF. Based on the CDR3 plus reference TRBV2 and TRBJ2-5, the full variable domain is EPEVTQTPSHQVTQMGQEVILRCVPISNHLYFYWYRQILGQKVEFLVSFYNNEISEKSEIFDDQFSVERPDGSNFTLKIRSTKLEDSAMYFCASSGGEAETQYFGPGTRLLVL.

V gene TRBV13 combines with J gene TRBJ2-1; 9 bases agree with TRBD1. Germline V gene sequence: CDR1 PRHDT, CDR2 FYEKMQ (reference sequence). The CDR3 length is 16 residues. Germline trimming cut 3 bases from V and 1 base from J; bases unmatched to any gene: 4. The CDR3 DNA follows: TGTGCCAGCAGCTTGGGGACAGGGAATTCCTACAATGAGCAGTTCTTC. Protein sequence: CASSLGTGNSYNEQFF.

This sequence joins TRBV30 and TRBJ2-7; unclear D gene. The V and J ends lost 2 bases and 7 bases respectively, with 15 bases between them. The CDR3 sequence is 13 residues long. Germline lookup yields CDR1 GTSNPN and CDR2 SVGIG (reference sequence). In DNA form, the CDR3 reads TGTGCCTGGAGTTCGGGCTCCCCGAGGGAGCAGTACTTC. This gives the protein CAWSSGSPREQYF.

This chain links TRBV4-2 with TRBJ1-4; the D is unclear. The CDR3 has 15 residues. V lost 0 bases and J lost 0, with 5 bases in between. Per germline, CDR1 LGHNA and CDR2 YNFKEQ. In DNA, the CDR3 is TGTGCCAGCAGCCAAGAAAGAACAACTAATGAAAAACTGTTTTTT. Encoded protein: CASSQERTTNEKLFF.

The chain combines TRBV10-3 with TRBJ2-1; the D gene is possibly TRBD2 (5 bases). The CDR3 has 13 amino acids. Germline V lookup: CDR1 ENHRY, CDR2 SYGVKD. The V end was cut by 6 bases, the J end by 7 bases, with 13 bases between. Here the CDR3 DNA reads TGTGCCATCAGCAGAGGGCCTTGGAATGAGCAGTTCTTC. Protein sequence: CAISRGPWNEQFF.

The chain is built from TRBV9 and TRBJ2-1; D uncertain. V lost 4 bases and J 4 bases, leaving 9 bases between the germline ends. The CDR3 has 13 residues. The germline gives CDR1 SGDLS, CDR2 YYNGEE. In DNA form, the CDR3 reads TGTGCCAGCAGCCTCTCAGGATACAATGAGCAGTTCTTC. Its protein is CASSLSGYNEQFF.

V and J are TRBV4-2 and TRBJ2-7, with 7 bases fitting TRBD1. The CDR3 is 15 residues long. The V segment lost 4 bases and the J segment 0 bases; nucleotides outside the gene matches: 6. Germline CDR1 is LGHNA and CDR2 is YNFKEQ. The CDR3 region is CASSPDRASSYEQYF. The CDR3 coding sequence is TGTGCCAGCAGCCCAGACAGGGCGAGCTCCTACGAGCAGTACTTC.

V is TRBV20-1 and J is TRBJ1-1, with TRBD1 as a possible D gene (5 bases). This CDR3 region has 11 residues. V was clipped by 3 bases and J by 8 bases, with 10 bases between them. From germline, CDR1 is DFQATT and CDR2 SNEGSKA (reference sequence). CDR3 in amino acids: CSARNRREAFF. The CDR3 nucleotides read TGCAGTGCTAGGAACAGGCGCGAAGCTTTCTTT.

V is TRBV13 and J is TRBJ2-7; 11 bases agree with TRBD2. Unmatched junction bases numbered 8, after V lost 8 bases and J lost 2 bases. The CDR3 loop spans 15 amino acids. Germline CDR1 and CDR2: PRHDT and FYEKMQ (reference sequence). CDR3 loop: CASRPLAGETYEQYF. The CDR3 nucleotides are TGTGCCAGCCGCCCACTAGCGGGGGAAACCTACGAGCAGTACTTC.

The gene calls are TRBV9 and TRBJ1-3, with D hard to call. Trimming stripped 0 bases from V and 5 bases from J, with 6 bases between. This CDR3 has 13 residues. Per the germline V gene, CDR1 is SGDLS and CDR2 is YYNGEE. The CDR3 region has the DNA TGTGCCAGCAGCGTAGTCGGTCGAAACACCATATATTTT. Translation: CASSVVGRNTIYF.

This clone has a single count. V and J are TRBV30 and TRBJ2-3, with 11 bases that match TRBD2. Losses at the gene ends were 0 bases for V and 3 bases for J; bases not matched to a gene: 5. In germline, CDR1 is GTSNPN, CDR2 SVGIG (reference sequence). The CDR3 length is 16 residues. The CDR3 DNA sequence: TGTGCCTGGAGTGTACCGACTAGCGGGGAGACAGATACGCAGTATTTT. Residues: CAWSVPTSGETDTQYF.

This rearrangement joins TRBV7-9 to TRBJ1-6; D might be TRBD1 (5 bases). With 5 bases removed from V and 8 bases from J, the gap between germline ends came to 13 bases. CDR3 size: 14 residues. Looked up from germline, CDR1 is SEHNR and CDR2 is FQNEAQ (reference sequence). The CDR3 region has the DNA TGTGCCAGCAGCCCTACAGGCCGGGATTCACCCCTCCACTTT. It codes for CASSPTGRDSPLHF.

The V call is TRBV19, the J call TRBJ1-5, with TRBD1 identical over 8 bases. The V segment lost 5 bases and the J segment 3 bases; nucleotides outside the gene matches: 3. CDR1 is LNHDA and CDR2 is SQIVND in the germline V gene (reference sequence). The CDR3 runs 14 residues. The CDR3 loop reads CASSYRGSNQPQHF. DNA of the CDR3: TGTGCCAGTAGTTACAGGGGGTCCAATCAGCCCCAGCATTTT. The whole variable domain, remainder taken from reference TRBV19 and TRBJ1-5, is DGGITQSPKYLFRKEGQNVTLSCEQNLNHDAMYWYRQDPGQGLRLIYYSQIVNDFQKGDIAEGYSVSREKKESFPLTVTSAQKNPTAFYLCASSYRGSNQPQHFGDGTRLSIL.

The chain combines TRBV30 with TRBJ2-5; TRBD2 aligns across 8 bases. CDR3 length: 15 residues. The germline V gene has CDR1 GTSNPN and CDR2 SVGIG (reference sequence). The V and J ends lost 4 bases and 2 bases, in that order; junction bases with no gene match: 9. This CDR3 reads CAWTREAGAQETQYF. CDR3 bases: TGTGCCTGGACCCGGGAAGCGGGAGCACAAGAGACCCAGTACTTC. Together with reference TRBV30 and TRBJ2-5, the CDR3 gives the full variable domain: SQTIHQWPATLVQPVGSPLSLECTVEGTSNPNLYWYRQAAGRGLQLLFYSVGIGQISSEVPQNLSASRPQDRQFILSSKKLLLSDSGFYLCAWTREAGAQETQYFGPGTRLLVL.

This clone was observed a few times. The V gene is TRBV27, the J gene TRBJ1-1; D possibly corresponds to TRBD1 (5 bases). The CDR3 has 13 residues. CDR1 and CDR2 from the germline V gene are MNHEY and SMNVEV (reference sequence). The V end lost 2 bases, the J end lost 8 bases, and 12 bases lay between the germline ends. The CDR3 DNA reads as TGTGCCAGCAGTTTAATGGGTGGGGCCGAAGCTTTCTTT. Its protein product is CASSLMGGAEAFF.

This chain uses TRBV5-4 with TRBJ1-1; TRBD1 matches at 8 bases. CDR1 is SGHNT and CDR2 is YYREEE in the germline V gene (reference sequence). The CDR3 totals 15 residues. Germline trimming cut 4 bases from V and 8 bases from J; bases unmatched to any gene: 13. CDR3 loop: CASSGGGRGHAEAFF. In DNA form, the CDR3 reads TGTGCCAGCAGCGGGGGCGGCAGGGGGCACGCAGAAGCTTTCTTT. The entire variable domain, with the rest obtained from reference TRBV5-4 and TRBJ1-1, is as follows: ETGVTQSPTHLIKTRGQQVTLRCSSQSGHNTVSWYQQALGQGPQFIFQYYREEENGRGNFPPRFSGLQFPNYSSELNVNALELDDSALYLCASSGGGRGHAEAFFGQGTRLTVV.

The chain has TRBV6-5 and TRBJ1-2, with TRBD1 identical over 7 bases. The germline V gene encodes CDR1 MNHEY and CDR2 SVGAGI. The J segment lost 7 bases and the V segment lost 7 bases, leaving 6 bases of the junction unmatched. The CDR3 is 12 residues long. DNA of the CDR3: TGTGCCAGCACCGACAGGGACATTGGCTACACCTTC. Encoded protein: CASTDRDIGYTF.

J is TRBJ1-3 and V is TRBV28, with TRBD1 matching over 7 bases. This CDR3 has 16 residues. Germline V lookup: CDR1 MDHEN, CDR2 SYDVKM. The V and J ends lost 6 bases and 2 bases, in that order; junction bases with no gene match: 10. The CDR3: CASRAPGQITGNTIYF. CDR3 DNA sequence: TGTGCCAGCAGAGCACCGGGACAGATCACTGGAAACACCATATATTTT.

The chain recombines TRBV5-4 with TRBJ2-2; D possibly corresponds to TRBD2 (6 bases). The CDR3 spans 15 residues. V was clipped by 4 bases and J by 1 base, with 11 bases between them. The germline V gene encodes CDR1 SGHNT and CDR2 YYREEE (reference sequence). CDR3 loop: CASSRDGGNTGELFF. CDR3 bases: TGTGCCAGCAGCCGGGACGGGGGGAACACCGGGGAGCTGTTTTTT.